The 8 T cell receptor beta chains presented below share a single source sample, sequenced in a study of human T cells and chemical hapten exposure (dated by TCRdb to the early 2020s). Total RNA was extracted from unfractionated whole blood that had been collected in Tempus Blood RNA tubes. Library preparation attached unique molecular identifiers to individual cDNA molecules for quantitative, reproducible TCR counting. The raw public data were reprocessed by TCRdb itself: fastp quality trimming at Q25, MiXCR clonotype calling, in-frame beta chains only. CDR3 protein duplicates are merged, each entry listing the most common genes and DNA. A total of around 120,000 distinct CDR3 sequences appear in this sample, 8.5% of them only once. 1.2% to 1.5% of the sample comes from the top ten. The material sequenced was whole blood. The receptors originated from a human donor in good health. Some clones in this sample may be carry-over from other donors' samples. Donor details come from another sample of the same person, matched by shared clones.

The chain joins TRBV6-1 to TRBJ1-4; D unresolved. The CDR3 spans 15 residues. From germline, CDR1 is MNHNS and CDR2 SASEGT. V was cut by 6 bases and J by 4 bases, with 15 bases left in between. CDR3 nucleotide sequence: TGTGCCAGCAGCCAAGAAGTCGTCCGTAATGAAAAACTGTTTTTT. It codes for CASSQEVVRNEKLFF.

A few counts support this clonotype. The chain couples TRBV14 to TRBJ2-7, with 12 bases matching TRBD1. With V trimmed by 4 bases and J by 5 bases, 6 bases remained unmatched. The CDR3 is 15 residues long. CDR1 is SGHDN and CDR2 is FVKESK in the germline V gene. The CDR3 spells CASSLPGQGANEQYF. DNA for the CDR3: TGTGCCAGCAGCCTACCGGGACAGGGGGCGAACGAGCAGTACTTC.

The table lists this clonotype with many counts. The chain recombines TRBV10-3 with TRBJ1-1; 8 bases map to TRBD1. The V segment lost 10 bases and the J segment 0 bases; nucleotides outside the gene matches: 19. The length of the CDR3 is 18 residues. Germline-derived CDR1 and CDR2 are ENHRY and SYGVKD. CDR3 residues: CATSPTGVRQRMNTEAFF. The CDR3 nucleotides are TGTGCCACCTCCCCGACAGGGGTTCGCCAGAGGATGAACACTGAAGCTTTCTTT.

This clonotype has only a few counts. This sequence joins TRBV29-1 and TRBJ2-2; the D gene is possibly TRBD1 (5 bases). There are 15 residues in the CDR3. V lost 7 bases and J 0 bases, leaving 15 bases between the germline ends. Germline-derived CDR1 and CDR2 are SQVTM and ANQGSEA. The CDR3 bases are TGCAGCGCCATTCGAGGACAAGCGAACACCGGGGAGCTGTTTTTT. This sequence encodes CSAIRGQANTGELFF.

This clonotype was recorded a few times. The chain recombines TRBV12-3 or TRBV12-4 with TRBJ1-1; TRBD1 is a possible D gene (5 bases). V was clipped by 3 bases and J by 11 bases, with 13 bases between them. This CDR3 is built from 12 residues. The CDR3 loop reads CASSLAGLAAFF. CDR3 in DNA: TGTGCCAGCAGTTTGGCAGGGCTGGCGGCTTTCTTT.

Note on this clonotype: This sequence may be a read error, since a much larger clone differs from it by one base. The gene calls are TRBV6-6 and TRBJ1-1, with D tentatively TRBD1 (6 bases). CDR3 size: 14 residues. The V gene's germline CDR1 is MNHNY and CDR2 SVGAGI (reference sequence). CDR3 DNA sequence: TGTACCAGCGCCAGGGGCGGGTTGAACACTGAAGCTTTCTTT. Its protein is CTSARGGLNTEAFF.

This clonotype was recorded many times. The chain links TRBV29-1 to TRBJ2-1, with 7 bases lining up with TRBD2. Germline-derived CDR1 and CDR2 are SQVTM and ANQGSEA. The CDR3 is made up of 15 amino acids. Unmatched junction bases numbered 15, after V lost 4 bases and J lost 9 bases. As DNA, the CDR3 is TGCAGCGTTGGTGGGGCTAGCGGTCTCCTTGGTGAGCAGTTCTTC. Translating gives CSVGGASGLLGEQFF.

This clonotype has ten or more counts. The rearrangement links TRBV6-6 to TRBJ2-7; no clear D gene. CDR1 is MNHNY, CDR2 SVGAGI, per germline (reference sequence). The CDR3 runs to 12 residues. V was pared by 10 bases and J by 5 bases, with 15 bases between. The CDR3 DNA reads TGTGCCACCGGGCCCGGATGGGACGAGCAGTACTTC. Encoded protein: CATGPGWDEQYF.